These 5 T cell receptor beta chains came from one sample sequenced in a study of T-cell reconstitution after alpha-beta-depleted transplantation in children. The TCRbeta library was prepared with unique molecular identifiers. TCRdb recomputed calls from the PCR reads with MiXCR, one row per CDR3 protein. The sample yields about 370,000 distinct CDR3 sequences, approximately 20% seen once. The sample here was PBMCs from the stem cell graft donor, taken from the stem cell graft. Receptors were obtained from a human donor who donated a stem cell graft to a child with acute myeloid leukemia.

The chain recombines TRBV27 with TRBJ2-5; maybe TRBD2 (5 bases). Trimming removed 4 bases at V and 9 bases at J, with 15 bases between. Germline values: CDR1 MNHEY, CDR2 SMNVEV (reference sequence). The CDR3 spans 13 residues. CDR3 nucleotides: TGTGCCAGCAGTTACCGAGGTCGGGGAGCCCAGTACTTC. It yields the protein CASSYRGRGAQYF.

The chain links TRBV11-2 to TRBJ2-7; TRBD2 agrees at 8 bases. This CDR3 is built from 13 residues. J lost 2 bases, V lost 5 bases, and 2 bases had no gene match. CDR1 and CDR2 (germline): SGHAT, FQNNGV. The CDR3 nucleotides are TGTGCCAGCAGCCGAGCGGGAGCCTACGAGCAGTACTTC. As protein: CASSRAGAYEQYF.

The gene calls are TRBV5-1 and TRBJ2-7; 7 nucleotides agree with TRBD2. This CDR3 contains 13 residues. The V gene's germline CDR1 is SGHRS and CDR2 YFSETQ. The trim removed 7 bases at V and 4 bases at J, leaving 8 bases unmatched. CDR3 in DNA: TGCGCCAGCGGCAGCGGGGCCAAGTACGAGCAGTACTTC. Translating it yields CASGSGAKYEQYF.

This clonotype was seen only once. With a much larger clone just one base away, this may be a read error. The J gene is TRBJ2-3, the V gene TRBV20-1, with D possibly being TRBD1 (5 bases). The CDR3 has 13 residues. V shed 8 bases and J shed 0 bases, with 12 bases lying between them. CDR1 and CDR2 from the germline V gene are DFQATT and SNEGSKA (reference sequence). The CDR3 DNA reads TGCAGTTTAATACAGGTCAGCACAGATACGCAGTATTTT. Translated, it gives CSLIQVSTDTQYF.

This clonotype was seen more than once but under ten times. This chain connects TRBV10-2 to TRBJ2-7; D possibly corresponds to TRBD1 (5 bases). The CDR3 covers 14 residues. The germline V and J ends were trimmed by 3 bases and 3 bases, with 12 bases remaining between them. Germline values: CDR1 WSHSY, CDR2 SAAADI. DNA for the CDR3: TGCGCCAGCAGTGACCCCCGCAGGGTCTACGAGCAGTACTTC. Translation: CASSDPRRVYEQYF.